Presented here are 9 T cell receptor beta chains from one specimen sequenced in a study of blood T cell repertoires in COVID-19. TCRdb's table, derived via immunoSEQ multiplex PCR, lists solely in-frame clones and lacks some. This sample has roughly 200,000 clones, with over 80% found just once. The sequenced material came from peripheral blood. All receptors come from a woman aged 55-70 years with COVID-19, enrolled during active disease.

The V and J genes are TRBV28 and TRBJ2-1; 10 bases line up with TRBD2. V dropped 5 bases and J dropped 4; count of bases not matched to a gene: 5. From germline, CDR1 is MDHEN and CDR2 SYDVKM. The CDR3 length is 15 residues. CDR3 nucleotide sequence: TGTGCCAGCAGTCGAGCGGGAGGGCCGTACAATGAGCAGTTCTTC. Its translation: CASSRAGGPYNEQFF.

V and J are TRBV19 and TRBJ2-2; D gene ambiguous. The CDR3 is 16 residues long. Trimming took off 5 bases at V and 4 bases at J, with 17 bases between the two ends. Germline assignment: CDR1 LNHDA and CDR2 SQIVND (reference sequence). The CDR3 sequence: CASSDPSFSGTGELFF. For the CDR3, the DNA is TGTGCCAGTAGTGACCCGTCCTTTTCGGGCACCGGGGAGCTGTTTTTT.

This rearrangement joins TRBV6-2 or TRBV6-3 to TRBJ2-1; D possibly corresponds to TRBD2 (5 bases). Germline assignment: CDR1 MNHEY and CDR2 SVGEGT. V lost 2 bases and J 6 bases, leaving 11 bases between the germline ends. This CDR3 region has 14 residues. The CDR3 is CASSYIPGGNEQFF. The CDR3 DNA is TGTGCCAGCAGTTACATTCCAGGAGGCAATGAGCAGTTCTTC.

A few counts support this clone. V is TRBV6-1 and J is TRBJ2-3; D is undetermined. Germline values: CDR1 MNHNS, CDR2 SASEGT. The CDR3 spans 14 residues. V shed 0 bases and J shed 6 bases, with 10 bases lying between them. CDR3: CASSEALVGDTQYF. The CDR3 DNA reads as TGTGCCAGCAGTGAAGCGCTTGTCGGGGATACGCAGTATTTT.

The CDR3 is CASSRIAGKNEQFF. CDR3 coding DNA: TGTGCCAGCAGTCGCATAGCGGGTAAGAATGAGCAGTTCTTC. The chain carries TRBV6-5 and TRBJ2-1, with 7 bases identical to TRBD2. The CDR3 spans 14 residues. The germline V gene encodes CDR1 MNHEY and CDR2 SVGAGI. V dropped 5 bases and J dropped 7; count of bases not matched to a gene: 8.

The V and J genes are TRBV29-1 and TRBJ2-2, with 11 bases lining up with TRBD2. V dropped 4 bases and J dropped 1; count of bases not matched to a gene: 2. There are 15 residues in the CDR3. Germline CDR1 is SQVTM and CDR2 is ANQGSEA. Here the CDR3 reads CSVGTSGGNTGELFF. The CDR3 DNA is TGCAGCGTTGGTACTAGCGGGGGGAACACCGGGGAGCTGTTTTTT.

This chain connects TRBV11-2 to TRBJ2-5; D possibly corresponds to TRBD1 (5 bases). Trimming pared 6 bases from V and 1 base from J, leaving 21 bases between. Germline V CDR1 and CDR2: SGHAT, FQNNGV. This CDR3 is built from 17 residues. As DNA, the CDR3 is TGTGCCAGCAGTCTCCCCAGGGTAGCAGATATCCAAGAGACCCAGTACTTC. Translating gives CASSLPRVADIQETQYF.

The chain couples TRBV7-9 to TRBJ1-2; 7 bases are shared with TRBD1. Germline values: CDR1 SEHNR, CDR2 FQNEAQ (reference sequence). This CDR3 comprises 15 residues. V lost 1 base and J lost 6; bases outside the gene matches: 8. The CDR3 DNA reads TGTGCCAGCAGCTTAGTCCGACAGGGTCGCGATGGCTACACCTTC. Residues: CASSLVRQGRDGYTF.

The V call is TRBV25-1, the J call TRBJ1-1; D perhaps matches TRBD1 (6 bases). Germline-derived CDR1 and CDR2 are MGHDK and SYGVNS. The CDR3 totals 12 residues. V was clipped by 7 bases and J by 4 bases, with 10 bases between them. DNA for the CDR3: TGTGCCAGCACGACAGGCGGCACTGAAGCTTTCTTT. Translated, it gives CASTTGGTEAFF.